The sequence of this T cell receptor (beta chain) was determined in a study of shared clonotypes between healthy human individuals. As for the study in general: Per donor, three plates held CD4 naive cells, three held CD4 memory, two held CD8 naive and one held CD8 memory.

CDR1 MNHEY and CDR2 SMNVEV come from the germline V gene (reference sequence). The V and J ends lost 6 bases and 8 bases respectively, with 14 bases between them. The length of the CDR3 is 13 residues. Naive CD8 cells comprised CD45RO-negative, CCR7-positively selected cells, excluding terminally differentiated effector memory CD45RA+ cells. Clones were sequenced by immunoSEQ multiplex PCR, and TCRdb holds only the in-frame ones, with some missing. The repertoire has about 2.2 million clones, 93% of them found once; the top ten carry around 1.7%. The source is a man younger than 35 in good health. Some clones in this sample may be carry-over from other donors' samples. This sequence joins TRBV27 and TRBJ2-1, with D unresolved. What was sequenced was naive CD8+ T cells from PBMCs. The CDR3 loop reads CASSFQLTDEQFF. CDR3 sequence (DNA): TGTGCCAGCAGCTTTCAGCTAACGGATGAGCAGTTCTTC.